This T cell receptor (beta chain) was documented in a study of cytotoxic CD8 clonotypes in ibrutinib-treated CLL. The overall study: Response specimens were obtained following a median treatment duration of approximately 12 months, with a range of 6 to 36. Samples averaged roughly 280,000 productive templates and around 91,000 productive rearrangements.

Around 2 micrograms of genomic DNA (from cryopreserved PBMCs) were used for TCR beta libraries. The CDR3 is 15 residues long. The germline gives CDR1 MNHNY, CDR2 SVGAGI (reference sequence). The V segment lost 5 bases and the J segment 10 bases; nucleotides outside the gene matches: 11. The method was immunoSEQ multiplex PCR; TCRdb's version includes in-frame clones alone and lacks a portion of them. The sample lists over 95,000 clones, under 70% seen once, with roughly 35% in the top ten. V is TRBV6-6 and J is TRBJ1-6, with 7 bases fitting TRBD1. The source is a human donor with chronic lymphocytic leukemia. The sample was PBMCs, taken after 24 months of ibrutinib treatment. The chain's CDR3 is CASSTGADRHSPLHF. DNA of the CDR3: TGTGCCAGCAGTACCGGCGCGGACAGGCACTCACCCCTCCACTTT.